The clone carrying this T cell receptor beta chain was counted a single time. This specimen belongs to a study of blood T cell repertoires in COVID-19. The overall study: COVID-19 samples from acute and convalescent phases originated in the United States, Italy and Spain. From T cells, B-cell-depleted T cells, or PBMCs came the material, which was cDNA or gDNA.

The germline gives CDR1 LGHNA, CDR2 YSLEER. The ends lost 4 bases at V and 2 bases at J; junction bases unmatched: 8. The CDR3 loop spans 15 amino acids. Study processing details: Estimated nucleated cell counts came from reference gene primer amplification. The method was immunoSEQ multiplex PCR; TCRdb's version includes in-frame clones alone and lacks a portion of them. V and J calls and clone size are given by that table; D and trimming were obtained from the DNA. The sample lists under 200,000 clones; roughly 80% were seen once. This receptor was taken from a human donor in a cohort sampled during active COVID-19. The rearrangement uses TRBV4-3 and TRBJ2-7; 7 bases agree with TRBD2. The sequencing sample was made of peripheral blood. Written as DNA, the CDR3 is TGCGCCAGCAGCCCTAATGGGGGGGGAGCCTACGAGCAGTACTTC. Protein: CASSPNGGGAYEQYF.